These 14 T cell receptor beta chains were all obtained from the same sample, sequenced in a study of T cells in Graves' hyperthyroidism and ophthalmopathy. Amplified regions were TCR beta CDR3 sequences from RNA transcripts. During a first-round RT-PCR of the TCR CDR3, the HTBI primer set was used. A single record per CDR3 protein comes from TCRdb applying MiXCR to the multiplex PCR reads. The data hold approximately 690,000 distinct CDR3 sequences, with roughly 15% observed a single time. Sequencing used blood. The receptors come from a woman in her forties or fifties with Graves' ophthalmopathy.

In this sample, this clonotype turned up many times. This sequence joins TRBV20-1 and TRBJ2-1; 11 bases are shared with TRBD2. CDR3 length: 15 amino acids. With V trimmed by 4 bases and J by 2 bases, 4 bases remained unmatched. Germline CDR1 DFQATT, CDR2 SNEGSKA (reference sequence). DNA for the CDR3: TGCAGTGCTACTCGACTAGCGGGAACCTACAATGAGCAGTTCTTC. Translated: CSATRLAGTYNEQFF.

This clonotype was seen many times. This chain connects TRBV7-3 to TRBJ2-3; D is possibly TRBD2 (5 bases). CDR1 and CDR2 from the germline V gene are SGHTA and FQGTGA. The CDR3 totals 13 residues. V was clipped by 4 bases and J by 4 bases, with 9 bases between them. DNA of the CDR3: TGTGCCAGCAGCTCAGATAGCGCAGATACGCAGTATTTT. Protein sequence: CASSSDSADTQYF.

This clonotype was observed at least ten times. The junction differs from germline at one of its ends, possibly a read error. This chain joins TRBV12-3 or TRBV12-4 and TRBJ1-1, with a tentative D call TRBD1 (5 bases). The length of the CDR3 is 15 residues. For the CDR3, the DNA is TGTGCCAGCAATTTAAGGGGTGGCGGCGACACTGAAGCTTTCTTT. Its protein is CASNLRGGGDTEAFF.

The chain combines TRBV9 with TRBJ2-3, with D unresolved. Germline V gene data show CDR1 as SGDLS and CDR2 as YYNGEE. This CDR3 spans 14 amino acids. The V end lost 0 bases, the J end lost 0 bases, and 5 bases lay between the germline ends. In DNA form, the CDR3 reads TGTGCCAGCAGCGTAGAGGGTAGCACAGATACGCAGTATTTT. This sequence encodes CASSVEGSTDTQYF. Filled out from reference TRBV9 and TRBJ2-3, the complete variable domain reads DSGVTQTPKHLITATGQRVTLRCSPRSGDLSVYWYQQSLDQGLQFLIQYYNGEERAKGNILERFSAQQFPDLHSELNLSSLELGDSALYFCASSVEGSTDTQYFGPGTRLTVL.

Many counts were recorded for this clonotype. The gene calls are TRBV7-8 and TRBJ2-1; D uncertain. The germline CDR1 and CDR2 sequences are SGHVS and FQNEAQ. The ends were cut back, 5 bases at V and 10 bases at J, with 18 bases in the middle. The CDR3 is 14 residues long. The CDR3 region has the DNA TGTGCCAGCAGCCAATACAAGCGACTCTCGGAGCAGTTCTTC. Protein product: CASSQYKRLSEQFF.

Notes on this clonotype: Compared with germline, one end of the junction differs, possibly owing to a read error. V and J are TRBV6-4 and TRBJ2-7; 8 positions agree with TRBD1. There are 17 residues in the CDR3. Germline CDR1 reads MRHNA; CDR2 reads SNTAGT. The CDR3 protein is CASSDSVDRGFSYDQYF. CDR3 DNA: TGTGCCAGCAGTGACTCTGTTGACAGGGGTTTCTCCTACGACCAGTACTTC.

There are many counts of this clonotype. The J gene is TRBJ2-2, the V gene TRBV10-3; D gene ambiguous. Germline loops: CDR1 ENHRY, CDR2 SYGVKD. This CDR3 region has 12 residues. Between the trimmed V and J ends, which lost 6 bases and 8 bases, there was a span of 10 bases. CDR3 sequence reads: CAISHPVGELFF. The DNA for the CDR3 is TGTGCCATCAGCCATCCAGTTGGGGAGCTGTTTTTT.

This clonotype appeared a few times. V usage is TRBV7-2 and J usage is TRBJ2-7; D is uncertain. V lost 5 bases to trimming and J lost 3 bases, with 23 bases between them. The germline gives CDR1 SGHTA, CDR2 FQGNSA. This CDR3 comprises 17 residues. CDR3 sequence: CASSLNQPGRWYYEQYF. CDR3 coding DNA: TGTGCCAGCAGCCTCAACCAACCGGGCCGTTGGTACTACGAGCAGTACTTC. The full variable domain, with the rest looked up from reference TRBV7-2 and TRBJ2-7, is GAGVSQSPSNKVTEKGKDVELRCDPISGHTALYWYRQSLGQGLEFLIYFQGNSAPDKSGLPSDRFSAERTGGSVSTLTIQRTQQEDSAVYLCASSLNQPGRWYYEQYFGPGTRLTVT.

The chain links TRBV5-1 to TRBJ2-7, with D maybe TRBD2 (7 bases). Germline CDR1 reads SGHRS; CDR2 reads YFSETQ. The CDR3 totals 15 residues. V lost 0 bases to trimming and J lost 7 bases, with 17 bases between them. DNA for the CDR3: TGCGCCAGCAGCTTGGATGTGGGGGGGGGGCGAGAGCAGTACTTC. Translated: CASSLDVGGGREQYF.

This rearrangement joins TRBV3-1 to TRBJ2-5, with TRBD2 matching over 7 bases. Looked up from germline, CDR1 is LGHDT and CDR2 is YNNKEL (reference sequence). There are 15 residues in the CDR3. V lost 0 bases and J lost 3; bases outside the gene matches: 4. The CDR3 DNA is TGTGCCAGCAGCCAAGATCTAGCGGCCAAAGAGACCCAGTACTTC. It encodes CASSQDLAAKETQYF.

This clonotype was seen repeatedly, ten times or more. Written as DNA, the CDR3 is TGTGCCAGGCATTGGTCCTACGAGCAGTACTTC. This encodes CARHWSYEQYF. V gene TRBV13 combines with J gene TRBJ2-7; unclear D gene. This CDR3 has 11 residues. V lost 9 bases and J lost 1, with 7 bases in between. CDR1 PRHDT and CDR2 FYEKMQ come from the germline V gene (reference sequence).

The gene calls are TRBV20-1 and TRBJ2-7, with no clear D. The germline CDR1 and CDR2 sequences are DFQATT and SNEGSKA (reference sequence). With 4 bases removed from V and 4 bases from J, the gap between germline ends came to 11 bases. The CDR3 loop spans 12 amino acids. The CDR3 reads CSATYQGYEQYF. Written as DNA, the CDR3 is TGCAGTGCTACATATCAAGGTTACGAGCAGTACTTC.

Many counts were recorded for this clonotype. The chain has TRBV12-3 or TRBV12-4 and TRBJ2-1, with D unclear. This CDR3 is 16 amino acids long. Trimming took off 0 bases at V and 8 bases at J, with 17 bases between the two ends. This CDR3 is CASSLAQGKRFDEQFF. The CDR3 nucleotides read TGTGCCAGCAGTTTAGCGCAAGGTAAAAGGTTTGATGAGCAGTTCTTC.

This clonotype was seen only a few times. A junction boundary mismatches the germline segment, possibly from a read error. V gene TRBV19 combines with J gene TRBJ2-2; TRBD2 matches at 7 bases. This CDR3 contains 14 residues. Per germline, CDR1 LNHDA and CDR2 SQIVND (reference sequence). CDR3 residues: CTSSFGGGTGELFF. The CDR3 nucleotides are TGTACCAGTAGTTTCGGCGGGGGTACCGGGGAGCTGTTTTTT.